Sequencing of this T cell receptor beta chain was carried out in a study of T cell responses to AZD1222 COVID-19 vaccine. Study as a whole: Analyses pooled second doses at about 4 or about 12 weeks.

Study-wide results and limits: Females made up more of the donors, who were largely white British, and clonal diversity may have come out too low. Increases in Spike-specific TCR breadth and depth were seen after two AZD1222 doses. AZD1222 recipients seropositive at baseline numbered only five to seven.

TCRdb's table, derived via immunoSEQ multiplex PCR, lists solely in-frame clones and lacks some. The repertoire holds around 100,000 clones, about 83% seen once, with roughly 15% in the top ten. On this clone itself: Its specificity is unknown.

Specimen: peripheral blood, collected on day 0 of AZD1222 vaccination. The TCR sequence derives from an adult in good health.

CDR3 amino acids: CASSLFRASGISSYNEQFF. The CDR3 bases are TGCGCCAGCAGCTTGTTTCGGGCTAGCGGGATTAGCTCCTACAATGAGCAGTTCTTC. The gene calls are TRBV5-1 and TRBJ2-1; 9 bases match TRBD2. The CDR3 is 19 amino acids. V dropped 1 base and J dropped 0; count of bases not matched to a gene: 11. The V gene's germline CDR1 is SGHRS and CDR2 YFSETQ.